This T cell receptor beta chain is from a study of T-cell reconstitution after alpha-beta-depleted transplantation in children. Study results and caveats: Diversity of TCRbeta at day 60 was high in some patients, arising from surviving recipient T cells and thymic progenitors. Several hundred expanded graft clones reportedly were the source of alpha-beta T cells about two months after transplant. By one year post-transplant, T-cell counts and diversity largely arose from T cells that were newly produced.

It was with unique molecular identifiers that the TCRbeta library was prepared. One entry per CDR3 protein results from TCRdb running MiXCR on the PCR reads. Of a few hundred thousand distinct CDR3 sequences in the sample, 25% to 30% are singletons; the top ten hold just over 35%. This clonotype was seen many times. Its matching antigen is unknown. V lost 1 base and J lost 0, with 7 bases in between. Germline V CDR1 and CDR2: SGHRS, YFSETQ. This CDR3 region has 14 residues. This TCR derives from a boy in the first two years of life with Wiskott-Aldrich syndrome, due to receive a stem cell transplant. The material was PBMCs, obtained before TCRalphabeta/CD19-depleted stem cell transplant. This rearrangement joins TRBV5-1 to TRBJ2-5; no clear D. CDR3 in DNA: TGCGCCAGCAGCTTGACAGCCAACCAAGAGACCCAGTACTTC. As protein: CASSLTANQETQYF.